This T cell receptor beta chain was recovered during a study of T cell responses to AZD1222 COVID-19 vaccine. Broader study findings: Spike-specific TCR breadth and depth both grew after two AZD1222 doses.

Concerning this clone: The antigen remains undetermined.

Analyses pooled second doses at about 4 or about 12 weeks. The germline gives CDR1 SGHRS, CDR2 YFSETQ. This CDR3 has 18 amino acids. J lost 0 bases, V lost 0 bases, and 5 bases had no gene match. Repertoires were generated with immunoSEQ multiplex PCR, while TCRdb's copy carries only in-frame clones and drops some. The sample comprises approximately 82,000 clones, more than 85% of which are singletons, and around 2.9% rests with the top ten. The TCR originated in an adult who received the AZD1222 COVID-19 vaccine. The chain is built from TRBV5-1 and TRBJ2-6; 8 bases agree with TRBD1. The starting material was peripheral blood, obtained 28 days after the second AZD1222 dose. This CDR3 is CASSLAGTGISGANVLTF. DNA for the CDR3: TGCGCCAGCAGCTTGGCCGGGACAGGTATCTCTGGGGCCAACGTCCTGACTTTC.